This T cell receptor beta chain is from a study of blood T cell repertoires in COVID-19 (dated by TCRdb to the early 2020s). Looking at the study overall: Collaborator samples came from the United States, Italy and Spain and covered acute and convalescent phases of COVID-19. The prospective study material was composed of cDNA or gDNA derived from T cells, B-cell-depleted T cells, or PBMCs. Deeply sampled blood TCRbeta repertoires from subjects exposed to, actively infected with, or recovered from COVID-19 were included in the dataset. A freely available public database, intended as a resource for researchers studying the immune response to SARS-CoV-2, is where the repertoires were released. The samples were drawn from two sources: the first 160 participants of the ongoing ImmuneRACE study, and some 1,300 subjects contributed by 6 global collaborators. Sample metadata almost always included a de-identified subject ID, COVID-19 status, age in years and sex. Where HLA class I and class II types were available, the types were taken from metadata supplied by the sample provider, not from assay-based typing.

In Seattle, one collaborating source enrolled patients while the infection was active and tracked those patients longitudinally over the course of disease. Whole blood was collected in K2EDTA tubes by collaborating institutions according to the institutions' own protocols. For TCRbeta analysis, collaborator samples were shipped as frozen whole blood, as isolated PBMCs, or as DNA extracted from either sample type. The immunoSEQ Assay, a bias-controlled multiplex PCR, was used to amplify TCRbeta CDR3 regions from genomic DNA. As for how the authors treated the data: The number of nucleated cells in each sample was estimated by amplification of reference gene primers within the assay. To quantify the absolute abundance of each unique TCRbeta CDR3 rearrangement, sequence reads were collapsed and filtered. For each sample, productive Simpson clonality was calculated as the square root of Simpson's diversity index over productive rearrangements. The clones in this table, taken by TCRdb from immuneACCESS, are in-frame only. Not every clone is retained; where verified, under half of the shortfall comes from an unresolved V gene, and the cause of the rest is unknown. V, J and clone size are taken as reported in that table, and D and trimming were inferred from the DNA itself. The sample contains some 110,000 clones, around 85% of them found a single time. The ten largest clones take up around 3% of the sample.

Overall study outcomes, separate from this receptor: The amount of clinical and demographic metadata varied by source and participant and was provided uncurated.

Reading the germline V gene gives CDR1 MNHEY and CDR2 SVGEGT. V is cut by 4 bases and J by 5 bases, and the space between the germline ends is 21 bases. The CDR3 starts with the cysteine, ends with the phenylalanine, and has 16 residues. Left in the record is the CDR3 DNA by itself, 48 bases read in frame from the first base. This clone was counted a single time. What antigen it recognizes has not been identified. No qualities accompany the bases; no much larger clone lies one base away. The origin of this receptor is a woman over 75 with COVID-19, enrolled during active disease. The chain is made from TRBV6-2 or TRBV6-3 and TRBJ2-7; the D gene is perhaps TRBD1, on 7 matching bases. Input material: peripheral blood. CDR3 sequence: CASSFPGGGSENEQYF. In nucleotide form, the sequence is TGTGCCAGCAGTTTCCCAGGGGGAGGAAGTGAGAACGAGCAGTACTTC.